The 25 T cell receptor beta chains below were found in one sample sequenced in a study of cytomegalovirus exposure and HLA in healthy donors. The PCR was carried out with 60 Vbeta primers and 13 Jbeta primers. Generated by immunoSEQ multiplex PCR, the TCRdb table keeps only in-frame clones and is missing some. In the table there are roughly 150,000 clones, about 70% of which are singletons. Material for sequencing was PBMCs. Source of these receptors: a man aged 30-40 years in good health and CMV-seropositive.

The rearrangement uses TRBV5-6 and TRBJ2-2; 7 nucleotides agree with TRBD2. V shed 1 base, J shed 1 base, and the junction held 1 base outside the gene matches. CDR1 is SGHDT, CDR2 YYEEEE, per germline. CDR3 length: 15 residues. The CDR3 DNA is TGTGCCAGCAGCTTGCCGGGGGGGAACACCGGGGAGCTGTTTTTT. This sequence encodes CASSLPGGNTGELFF.

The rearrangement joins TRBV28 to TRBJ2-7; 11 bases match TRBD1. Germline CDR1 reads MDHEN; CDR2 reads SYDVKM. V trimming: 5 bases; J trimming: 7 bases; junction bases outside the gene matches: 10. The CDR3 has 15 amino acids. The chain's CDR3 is CASSPTGQGAGEQYF. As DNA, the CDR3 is TGTGCCAGCAGTCCGACCGGACAGGGGGCGGGAGAGCAGTACTTC.

The CDR3 DNA reads TGTGCCAGCAGTTACTTTACAGGGTCTGGGGCCAACGTCCTGACTTTC. This encodes CASSYFTGSGANVLTF. The rearrangement links TRBV6-5 to TRBJ2-6; D may be TRBD1 (6 bases). The germline V and J ends were trimmed by 1 base and 1 base, with 8 bases remaining between them. CDR1 is MNHEY and CDR2 is SVGAGI in the germline V gene. The CDR3 is 16 residues long.

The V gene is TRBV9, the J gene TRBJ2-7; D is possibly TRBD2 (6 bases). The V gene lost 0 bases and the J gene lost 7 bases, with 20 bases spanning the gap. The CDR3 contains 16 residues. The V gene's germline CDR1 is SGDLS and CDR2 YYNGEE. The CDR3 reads CASSVVPSGLPMEQYF. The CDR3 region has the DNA TGTGCCAGCAGCGTAGTCCCATCGGGACTCCCGATGGAGCAGTACTTC.

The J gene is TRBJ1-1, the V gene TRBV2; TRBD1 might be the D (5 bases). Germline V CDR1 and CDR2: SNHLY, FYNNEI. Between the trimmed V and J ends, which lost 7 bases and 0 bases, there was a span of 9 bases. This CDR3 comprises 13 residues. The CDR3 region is CASKTALNTEAFF. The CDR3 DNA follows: TGTGCCAGCAAGACAGCCCTGAACACTGAAGCTTTCTTT.

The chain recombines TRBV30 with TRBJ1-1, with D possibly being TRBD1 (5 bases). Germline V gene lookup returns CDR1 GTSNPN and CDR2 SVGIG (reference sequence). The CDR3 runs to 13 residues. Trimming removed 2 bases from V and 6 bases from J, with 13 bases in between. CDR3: CAWSWQGGAEAFF. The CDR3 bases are TGTGCCTGGAGTTGGCAGGGAGGGGCTGAAGCTTTCTTT.

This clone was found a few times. CDR3 nucleotides: TGTGCCAGCAAAACGGGAGAGATGGTAGAGACCCAGTACTTC. It specifies CASKTGEMVETQYF. This chain uses TRBV2 with TRBJ2-5; D is possibly TRBD2 (6 bases). CDR3 length equals 14 residues. The V end lost 7 bases, the J end lost 4 bases, and 16 bases lay between the germline ends. Per germline, CDR1 SNHLY and CDR2 FYNNEI.

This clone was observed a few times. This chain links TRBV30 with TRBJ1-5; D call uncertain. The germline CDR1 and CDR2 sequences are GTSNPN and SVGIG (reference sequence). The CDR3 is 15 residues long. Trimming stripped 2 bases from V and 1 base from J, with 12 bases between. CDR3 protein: CAWSPGVQSNQPQHF. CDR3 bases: TGTGCCTGGAGTCCCGGGGTCCAAAGCAATCAGCCCCAGCATTTT.

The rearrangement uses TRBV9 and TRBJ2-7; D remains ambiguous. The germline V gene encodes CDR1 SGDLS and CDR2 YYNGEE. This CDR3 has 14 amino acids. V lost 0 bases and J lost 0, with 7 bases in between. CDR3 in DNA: TGTGCCAGCAGCGTAGCTCGGAGCTCCTACGAGCAGTACTTC. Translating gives CASSVARSSYEQYF.

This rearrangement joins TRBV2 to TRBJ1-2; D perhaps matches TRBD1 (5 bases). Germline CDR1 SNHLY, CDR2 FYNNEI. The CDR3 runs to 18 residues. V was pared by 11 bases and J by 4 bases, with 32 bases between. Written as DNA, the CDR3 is TGTGCCTACTCTGGAGGCGGTACAGAGCGGGGCGGAATCTATGGCTACACCTTC. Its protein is CAYSGGGTERGGIYGYTF.

The CDR3 sequence is CASRAKQGSTEAFF. In DNA, the CDR3 is TGTGCCAGTAGGGCAAAACAGGGGTCCACTGAAGCTTTCTTT. This sequence joins TRBV19 and TRBJ1-1; 7 bases line up with TRBD1. The CDR3 extends over 14 amino acids. The germline gives CDR1 LNHDA, CDR2 SQIVND (reference sequence). V lost 6 bases, J lost 4 bases, and 8 bases stayed unmatched.

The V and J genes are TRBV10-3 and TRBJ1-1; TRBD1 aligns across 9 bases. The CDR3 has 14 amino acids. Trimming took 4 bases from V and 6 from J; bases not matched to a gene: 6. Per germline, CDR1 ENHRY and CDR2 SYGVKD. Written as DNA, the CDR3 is TGTGCCATCAGTGTAGACAGGGGGTATTCTGAAGCTTTCTTT. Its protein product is CAISVDRGYSEAFF.

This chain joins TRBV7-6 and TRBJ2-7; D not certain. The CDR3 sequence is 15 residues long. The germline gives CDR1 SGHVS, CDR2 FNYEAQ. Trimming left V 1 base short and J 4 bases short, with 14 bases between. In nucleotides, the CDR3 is TGTGCCAGCAGCTTAGATTCAGGCAGCCCTTACGAGCAGTACTTC. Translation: CASSLDSGSPYEQYF.

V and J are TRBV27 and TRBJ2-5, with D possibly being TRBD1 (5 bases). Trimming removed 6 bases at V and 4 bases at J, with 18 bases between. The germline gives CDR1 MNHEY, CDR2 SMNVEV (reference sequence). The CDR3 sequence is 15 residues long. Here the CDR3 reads CASSPQGANPETQYF. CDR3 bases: TGTGCCAGCAGCCCCCAGGGCGCTAACCCAGAGACCCAGTACTTC.

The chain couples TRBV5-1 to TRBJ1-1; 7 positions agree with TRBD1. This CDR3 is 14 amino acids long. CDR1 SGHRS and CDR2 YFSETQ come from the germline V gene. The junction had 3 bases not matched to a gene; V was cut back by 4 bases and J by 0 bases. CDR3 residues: CASSPGQMNTEAFF. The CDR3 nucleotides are TGCGCCAGCAGCCCGGGACAGATGAACACTGAAGCTTTCTTT. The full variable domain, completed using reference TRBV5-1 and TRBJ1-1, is KAGVTQTPRYLIKTRGQQVTLSCSPISGHRSVSWYQQTPGQGLQFLFEYFSETQRNKGNFPGRFSGRQFSNSRSEMNVSTLELGDSALYLCASSPGQMNTEAFFGQGTRLTVV.

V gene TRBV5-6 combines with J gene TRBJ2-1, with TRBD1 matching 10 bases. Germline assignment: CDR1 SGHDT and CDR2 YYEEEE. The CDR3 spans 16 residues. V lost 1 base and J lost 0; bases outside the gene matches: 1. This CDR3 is CASSLWTGGSYNEQFF. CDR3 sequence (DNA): TGTGCCAGCAGCTTGTGGACAGGGGGCTCCTACAATGAGCAGTTCTTC.

In DNA form, the CDR3 reads TGTGCCAGCAGCTTCCGATCGGGGGGGCTGAATGAGCAGTTCTTC. Translated, it gives CASSFRSGGLNEQFF. The rearrangement uses TRBV11-2 and TRBJ2-1; TRBD2 matches 8 bases. Germline lookup yields CDR1 SGHAT and CDR2 FQNNGV. This CDR3 has 15 residues. Germline trimming cut 3 bases from V and 7 bases from J; bases unmatched to any gene: 8.

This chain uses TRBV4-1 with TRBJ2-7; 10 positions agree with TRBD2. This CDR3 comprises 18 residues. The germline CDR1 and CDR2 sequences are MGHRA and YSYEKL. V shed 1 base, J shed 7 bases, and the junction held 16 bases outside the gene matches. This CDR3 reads CASSQVSSGSLTNAEQYF. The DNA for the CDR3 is TGCGCCAGCAGCCAAGTTTCTAGCGGGAGCTTAACGAATGCTGAGCAGTACTTC.

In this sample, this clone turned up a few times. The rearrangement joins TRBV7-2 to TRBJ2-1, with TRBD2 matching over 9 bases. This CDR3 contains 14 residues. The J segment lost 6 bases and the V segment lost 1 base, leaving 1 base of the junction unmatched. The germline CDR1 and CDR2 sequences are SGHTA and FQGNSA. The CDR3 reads CASSLGGRGNEQFF. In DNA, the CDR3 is TGTGCCAGCAGCTTAGGCGGGAGGGGCAATGAGCAGTTCTTC.

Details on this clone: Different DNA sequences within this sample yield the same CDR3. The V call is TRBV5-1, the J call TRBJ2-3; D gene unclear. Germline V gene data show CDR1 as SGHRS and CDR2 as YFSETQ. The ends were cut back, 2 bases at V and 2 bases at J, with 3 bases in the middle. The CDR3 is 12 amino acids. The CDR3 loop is CASSFNTDTQYF. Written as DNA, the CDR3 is TGCGCCAGCAGCTTTAACACAGATACGCAGTATTTT.

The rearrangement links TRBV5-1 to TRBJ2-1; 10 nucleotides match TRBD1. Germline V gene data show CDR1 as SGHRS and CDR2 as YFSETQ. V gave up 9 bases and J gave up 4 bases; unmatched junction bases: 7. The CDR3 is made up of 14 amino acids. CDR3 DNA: TGCGCCACCAGAGAGGGACAGGGGTACAATGAGCAGTTCTTC. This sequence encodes CATREGQGYNEQFF.

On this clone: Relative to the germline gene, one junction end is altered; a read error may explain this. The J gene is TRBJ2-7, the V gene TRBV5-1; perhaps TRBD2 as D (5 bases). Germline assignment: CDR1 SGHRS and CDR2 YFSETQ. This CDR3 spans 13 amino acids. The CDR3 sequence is CASSFEGNYKQYF. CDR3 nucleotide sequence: TGCGCCAGCAGCTTCGAGGGTAACTACAAGCAGTACTTC. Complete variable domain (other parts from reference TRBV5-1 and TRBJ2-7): KAGVTQTPRYLIKTRGQQVTLSCSPISGHRSVSWYQQTPGQGLQFLFEYFSETQRNKGNFPGRFSGRQFSNSRSEMNVSTLELGDSALYLCASSFEGNYKQYFGPGTRLTVT.

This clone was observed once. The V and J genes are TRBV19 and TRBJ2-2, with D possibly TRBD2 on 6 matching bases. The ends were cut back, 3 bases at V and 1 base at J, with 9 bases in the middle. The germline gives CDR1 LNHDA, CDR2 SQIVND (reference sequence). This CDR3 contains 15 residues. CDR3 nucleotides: TGTGCCAGTAGTATGGTCGGGGGGAACACCGGGGAGCTGTTTTTT. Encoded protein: CASSMVGGNTGELFF.

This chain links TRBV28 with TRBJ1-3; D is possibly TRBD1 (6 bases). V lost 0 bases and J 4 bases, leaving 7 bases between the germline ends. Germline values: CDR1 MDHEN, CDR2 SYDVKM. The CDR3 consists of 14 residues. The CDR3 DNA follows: TGTGCCAGCAGTTTATGGCAGGGGGGAAACACCATATATTTT. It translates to CASSLWQGGNTIYF. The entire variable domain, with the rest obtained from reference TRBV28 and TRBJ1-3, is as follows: DVKVTQSSRYLVKRTGEKVFLECVQDMDHENMFWYRQDPGLGLRLIYFSYDVKMKEKGDIPEGYSVSREKKERFSLILESASTNQTSMYLCASSLWQGGNTIYFGEGSWLTVV.

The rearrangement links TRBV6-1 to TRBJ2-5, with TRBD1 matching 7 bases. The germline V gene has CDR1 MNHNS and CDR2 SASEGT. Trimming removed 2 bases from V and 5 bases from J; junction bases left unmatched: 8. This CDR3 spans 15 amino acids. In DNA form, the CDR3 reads TGTGCCAGCAGTGAAAAGGGGGCCAGCGTGGAGACCCAGTACTTC. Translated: CASSEKGASVETQYF.